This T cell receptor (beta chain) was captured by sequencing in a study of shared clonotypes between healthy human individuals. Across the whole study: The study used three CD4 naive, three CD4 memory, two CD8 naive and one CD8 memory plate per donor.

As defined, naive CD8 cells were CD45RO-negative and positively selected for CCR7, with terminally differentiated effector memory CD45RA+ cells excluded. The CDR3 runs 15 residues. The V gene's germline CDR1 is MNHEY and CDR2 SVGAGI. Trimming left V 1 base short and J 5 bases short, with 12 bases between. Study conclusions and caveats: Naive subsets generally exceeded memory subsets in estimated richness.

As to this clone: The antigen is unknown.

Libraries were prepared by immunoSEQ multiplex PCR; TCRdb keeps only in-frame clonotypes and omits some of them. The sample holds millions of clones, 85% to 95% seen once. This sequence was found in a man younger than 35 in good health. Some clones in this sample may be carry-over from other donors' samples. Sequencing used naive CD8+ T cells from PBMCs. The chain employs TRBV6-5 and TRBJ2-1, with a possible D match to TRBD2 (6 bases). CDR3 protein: CASSYYGSPNNEQFF. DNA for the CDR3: TGTGCCAGCAGTTACTACGGGAGCCCGAACAATGAGCAGTTCTTC.